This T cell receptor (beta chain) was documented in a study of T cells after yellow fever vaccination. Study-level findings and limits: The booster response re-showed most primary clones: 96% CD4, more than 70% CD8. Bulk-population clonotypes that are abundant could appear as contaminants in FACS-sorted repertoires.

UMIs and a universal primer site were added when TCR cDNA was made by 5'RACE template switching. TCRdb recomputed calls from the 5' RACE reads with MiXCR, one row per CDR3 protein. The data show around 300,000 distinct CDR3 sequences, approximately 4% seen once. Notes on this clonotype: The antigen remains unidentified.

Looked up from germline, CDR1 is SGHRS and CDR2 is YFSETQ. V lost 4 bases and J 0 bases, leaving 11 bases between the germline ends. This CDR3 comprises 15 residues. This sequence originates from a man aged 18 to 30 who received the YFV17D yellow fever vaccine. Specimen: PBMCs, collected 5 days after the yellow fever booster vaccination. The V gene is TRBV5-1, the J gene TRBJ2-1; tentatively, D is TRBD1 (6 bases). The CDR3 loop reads CASSRDTVSYNEQFF. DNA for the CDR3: TGCGCCAGCAGCCGGGACACCGTCTCCTACAATGAGCAGTTCTTC.